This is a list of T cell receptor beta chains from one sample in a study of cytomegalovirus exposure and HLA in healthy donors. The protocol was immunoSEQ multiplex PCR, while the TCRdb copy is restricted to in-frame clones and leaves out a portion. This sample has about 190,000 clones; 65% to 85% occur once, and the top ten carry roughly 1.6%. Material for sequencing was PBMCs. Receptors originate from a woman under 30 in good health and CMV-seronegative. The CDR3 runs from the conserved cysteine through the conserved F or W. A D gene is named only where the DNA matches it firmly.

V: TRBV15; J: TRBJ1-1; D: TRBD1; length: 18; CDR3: CATSREMGQSRTNTEAFF
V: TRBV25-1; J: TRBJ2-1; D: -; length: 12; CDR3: CASSEAGWKQFF
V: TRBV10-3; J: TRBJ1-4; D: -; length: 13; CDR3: CAISGGKGEKLFF
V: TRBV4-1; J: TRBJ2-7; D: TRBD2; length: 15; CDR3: CASSHTSGGSYEQYF
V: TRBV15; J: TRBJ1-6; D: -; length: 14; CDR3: CATSRDRGDSPLHF
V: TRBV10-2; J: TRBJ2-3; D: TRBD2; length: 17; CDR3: CASSERSSGTSTDTQYF
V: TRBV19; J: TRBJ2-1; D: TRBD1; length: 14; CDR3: CASRRAGGRNEQFF
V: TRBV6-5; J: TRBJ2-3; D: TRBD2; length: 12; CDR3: CASRGGGNTQYF
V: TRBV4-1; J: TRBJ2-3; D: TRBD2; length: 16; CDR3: CASSQFGGGALDTQYF
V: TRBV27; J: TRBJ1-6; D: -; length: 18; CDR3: CASSRDLRLGKGVSPLHF
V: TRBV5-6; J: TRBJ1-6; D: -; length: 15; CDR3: CASSLETGYNSPLHF
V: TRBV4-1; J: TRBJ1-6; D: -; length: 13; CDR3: CASSQDRDSPLHF
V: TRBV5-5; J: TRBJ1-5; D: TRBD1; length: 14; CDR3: CASGMDRSNQPQHF
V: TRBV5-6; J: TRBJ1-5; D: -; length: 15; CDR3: CASSRGRGSNQPQHF
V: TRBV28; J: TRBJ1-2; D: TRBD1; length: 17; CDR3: CASSPGGQGASLYGYTF
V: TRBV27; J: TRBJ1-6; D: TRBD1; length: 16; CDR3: CASTKLRTGDHSPLHF
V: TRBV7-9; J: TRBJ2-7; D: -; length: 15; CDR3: CASSSVGQSSYEQYF